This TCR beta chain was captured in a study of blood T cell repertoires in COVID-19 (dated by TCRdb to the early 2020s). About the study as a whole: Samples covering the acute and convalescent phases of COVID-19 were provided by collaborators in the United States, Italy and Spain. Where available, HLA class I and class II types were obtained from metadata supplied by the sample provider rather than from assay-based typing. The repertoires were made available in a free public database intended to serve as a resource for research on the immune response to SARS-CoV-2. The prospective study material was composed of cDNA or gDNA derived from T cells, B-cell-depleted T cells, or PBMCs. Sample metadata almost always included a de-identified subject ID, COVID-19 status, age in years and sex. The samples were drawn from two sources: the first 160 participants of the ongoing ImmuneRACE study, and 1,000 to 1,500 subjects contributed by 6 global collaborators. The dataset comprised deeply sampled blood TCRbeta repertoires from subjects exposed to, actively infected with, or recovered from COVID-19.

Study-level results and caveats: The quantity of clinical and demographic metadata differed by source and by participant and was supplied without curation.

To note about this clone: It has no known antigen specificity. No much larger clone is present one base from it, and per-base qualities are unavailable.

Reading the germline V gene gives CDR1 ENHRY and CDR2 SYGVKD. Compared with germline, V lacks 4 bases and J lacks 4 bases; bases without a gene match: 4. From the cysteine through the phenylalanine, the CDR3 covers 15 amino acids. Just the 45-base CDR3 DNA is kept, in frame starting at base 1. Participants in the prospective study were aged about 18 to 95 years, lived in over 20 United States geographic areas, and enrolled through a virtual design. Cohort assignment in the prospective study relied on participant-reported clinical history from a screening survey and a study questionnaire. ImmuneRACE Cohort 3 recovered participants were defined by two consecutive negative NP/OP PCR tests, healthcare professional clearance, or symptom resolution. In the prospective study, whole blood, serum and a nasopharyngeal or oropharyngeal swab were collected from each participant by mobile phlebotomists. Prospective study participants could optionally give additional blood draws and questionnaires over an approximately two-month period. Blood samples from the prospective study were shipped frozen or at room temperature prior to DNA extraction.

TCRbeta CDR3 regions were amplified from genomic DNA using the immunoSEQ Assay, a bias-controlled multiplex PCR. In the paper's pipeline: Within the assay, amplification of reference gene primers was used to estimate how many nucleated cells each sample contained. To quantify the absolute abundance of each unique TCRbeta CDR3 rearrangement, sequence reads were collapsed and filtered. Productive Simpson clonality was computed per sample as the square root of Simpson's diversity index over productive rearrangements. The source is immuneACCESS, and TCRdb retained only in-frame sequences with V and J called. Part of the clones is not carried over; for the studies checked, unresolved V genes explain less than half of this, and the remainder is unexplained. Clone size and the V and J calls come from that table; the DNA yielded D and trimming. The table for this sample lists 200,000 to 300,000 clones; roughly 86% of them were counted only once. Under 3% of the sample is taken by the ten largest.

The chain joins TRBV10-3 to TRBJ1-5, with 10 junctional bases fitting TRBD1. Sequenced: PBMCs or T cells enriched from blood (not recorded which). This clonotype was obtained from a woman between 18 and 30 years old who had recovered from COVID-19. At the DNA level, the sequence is TGTGCCATCAGTGGGCCGGGACAGGGGAATCAGCCCCAGCATTTT. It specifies CAISGPGQGNQPQHF.